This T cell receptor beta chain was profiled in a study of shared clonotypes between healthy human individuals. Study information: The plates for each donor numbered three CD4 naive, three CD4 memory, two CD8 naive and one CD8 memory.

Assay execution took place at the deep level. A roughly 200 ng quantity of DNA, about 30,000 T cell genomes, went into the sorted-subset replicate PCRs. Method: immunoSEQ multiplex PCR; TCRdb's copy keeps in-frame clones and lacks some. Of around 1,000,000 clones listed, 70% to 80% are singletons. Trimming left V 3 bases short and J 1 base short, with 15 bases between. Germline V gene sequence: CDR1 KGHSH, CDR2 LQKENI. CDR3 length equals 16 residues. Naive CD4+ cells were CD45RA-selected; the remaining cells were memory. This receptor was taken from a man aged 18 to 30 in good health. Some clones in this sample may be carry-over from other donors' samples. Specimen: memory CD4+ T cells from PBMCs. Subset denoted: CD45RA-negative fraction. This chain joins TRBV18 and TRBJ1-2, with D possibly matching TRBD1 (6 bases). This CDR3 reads CASSPGGATFNYGYTF. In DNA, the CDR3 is TGTGCCAGCTCACCGGGGGGCGCCACCTTTAACTATGGCTACACCTTC.